This section outlines one TCR beta chain sequence together with its context. The sample is drawn from a study of blood T cell repertoires in COVID-19. As for the study in general: From T cells, B-cell-depleted T cells, or PBMCs came the material, which was cDNA or gDNA.

Per the original methods: Cell counts per sample came from amplifying reference gene primers. TCRdb's copy holds only in-frame clones and misses some; the assay was immunoSEQ multiplex PCR. V and J calls and clone size follow that table, whereas D and trimming were derived from the DNA. Of over 100,000 clones listed, around 90% are singletons. Seattle's enrolled individuals joined amid active infection and were then monitored longitudinally. The sample taken for sequencing was peripheral blood. The sequence derives from a woman aged 45-59 years with COVID-19, enrolled during active disease.

CDR3 protein: CAWSSPGQMNTEAFF. For the CDR3, the DNA is TGTGCCTGGAGTTCCCCGGGTCAAATGAACACTGAAGCTTTCTTT. The chain has TRBV30 and TRBJ1-1; no reliable D call. This CDR3 is 15 amino acids long. The germline V gene has CDR1 GTSNPN and CDR2 SVGIG (reference sequence). Deletions cut 2 bases from V and 0 bases from J, with 13 bases between.